The 27 T cell receptor beta chains listed next were all sequenced from one sample in a study of blood T cell repertoires in COVID-19. Repertoires were generated with immunoSEQ multiplex PCR, while TCRdb's copy carries only in-frame clones and drops some. Counted here are 400,000 to 450,000 clones, 85% to 90% occurring once; the ten biggest clones make up about 1.1%. Source material: PBMCs or T cells enriched from blood (not recorded which). The receptors stem from a young man who had recovered from COVID-19.

This rearrangement joins TRBV3-1 (or the pseudogene TRBV3-2) to TRBJ1-2; no definite D call. V lost 4 bases, J lost 7 bases, and 16 bases lay in between. In germline, CDR1 is LGHDT, CDR2 YNNKEL (reference sequence). This CDR3 region has 14 residues. The CDR3 here is CASSLSPGSRGYTF. DNA for the CDR3: TGTGCCAGCAGCCTCAGTCCGGGGAGTCGTGGCTACACCTTC.

The genes are TRBV28 and TRBJ1-1, with 9 bases lining up with TRBD1. Germline V gene lookup returns CDR1 MDHEN and CDR2 SYDVKM. Trimming at V came to 2 bases and at J to 6 bases, leaving 7 bases not matched to a gene. This CDR3 is built from 15 residues. CDR3 nucleotides: TGTGCCAGCAGTTTAGGACAGGGGTATAGAGCTGAAGCTTTCTTT. It translates to CASSLGQGYRAEAFF.

As concerns this clone: The same CDR3 also results from other DNA sequences found in this sample. The J gene is TRBJ2-4, the V gene TRBV15, with 8 bases that match TRBD2. CDR3 length: 15 residues. Germline V lookup: CDR1 LNHNV, CDR2 YYDKDF (reference sequence). V trimming: 6 bases; J trimming: 3 bases; junction bases outside the gene matches: 7. The CDR3 region has the DNA TGTGCCACCAGTAAAGAGACTAGCGTCAAAAACATTCAGTACTTC. Protein: CATSKETSVKNIQYF.

CDR3 coding DNA: TGTGCCACCAGTGGGGCCACCAACTATGGCTACACCTTC. This translates into CATSGATNYGYTF. V is TRBV24-1 and J is TRBJ1-2; the D is unclear. The CDR3 totals 13 residues. Deletions cut 5 bases from V and 2 bases from J, with 8 bases between. Looked up from germline, CDR1 is KGHDR and CDR2 is SFDVKD.

The V and J genes are TRBV11-1 and TRBJ1-2; 8 nucleotides align to TRBD1. The V segment lost 5 bases and the J segment 6 bases; nucleotides outside the gene matches: 11. This CDR3 has 15 amino acids. The germline gives CDR1 SGHAT, CDR2 FQDESV (reference sequence). CDR3 DNA: TGTGCCAGCAGCCCAAGTGGGACAGGTCTAGATGGCTACACCTTC. Amino acids: CASSPSGTGLDGYTF.

The chain has TRBV2 and TRBJ1-1, with D possibly being TRBD1 (6 bases). V gave up 10 bases and J gave up 3 bases, with 21 bases separating them. The CDR3 contains 15 residues. Germline values: CDR1 SNHLY, CDR2 FYNNEI. The CDR3 spells CATHPPTGRDTEAFF. For the CDR3, the DNA is TGTGCCACCCATCCTCCCACAGGGAGGGACACTGAAGCTTTCTTT.

CDR3 in amino acids: CASSRRRAGQTIQETQYF. The CDR3 DNA is TGTGCCAGCAGCAGACGGCGTGCGGGACAGACCATTCAAGAGACCCAGTACTTC. This chain links TRBV3-1 (or the pseudogene TRBV3-2) with TRBJ2-5, with a possible D match to TRBD1 (7 bases). This CDR3 contains 18 residues. The germline V gene has CDR1 LGHDT and CDR2 YNNKEL (reference sequence). The V gene lost 5 bases and the J gene lost 2 bases, with 24 bases spanning the gap.

For the CDR3, the DNA is TGCAGCGTTGAAGGGTCAGGGTTGGAGGAGCAGTTCTTC. This gives the protein CSVEGSGLEEQFF. The chain links TRBV29-1 to TRBJ2-1; the D gene is possibly TRBD1 (5 bases). V shed 1 base and J shed 10 bases, with 14 bases lying between them. Per germline, CDR1 SQVTM and CDR2 ANQGSEA. The CDR3 is 13 residues long.

This clone was detected only once. V gene TRBV5-1 combines with J gene TRBJ2-5; TRBD1 matches at 12 bases. With 1 base clipped from V and 8 bases from J, the junction kept 6 bases outside the gene matches. Germline loops: CDR1 SGHRS, CDR2 YFSETQ. The CDR3 spans 15 residues. The CDR3 here is CASSLLSGTGGTQYF. The CDR3 coding sequence is TGCGCCAGCAGCTTGTTATCCGGGACAGGGGGCACCCAGTACTTC.

The J gene is TRBJ1-4, the V gene TRBV27; 7 bases align to TRBD1. CDR1 is MNHEY, CDR2 SMNVEV, per germline (reference sequence). This CDR3 has 15 amino acids. Trimming took 6 bases from V and 11 from J; bases not matched to a gene: 15. The chain's CDR3 is CASRNRRGLGEKLFF. The CDR3 coding sequence is TGTGCCAGCAGGAATAGAAGGGGGCTCGGCGAGAAACTGTTTTTT.

The rearrangement uses TRBV15 and TRBJ1-2; the D is unclear. CDR3 length: 14 residues. Germline lookup yields CDR1 LNHNV and CDR2 YYDKDF (reference sequence). V lost 0 bases, J lost 2 bases, and 7 bases lay in between. DNA of the CDR3: TGTGCCACCAGCAGAGATTACTTGAACTATGGCTACACCTTC. Its protein product is CATSRDYLNYGYTF.

The chain carries TRBV3-1 (or the pseudogene TRBV3-2) and TRBJ2-7; no reliable D call. Germline CDR1 LGHDT, CDR2 YNNKEL (reference sequence). This CDR3 has 12 amino acids. V was shortened by 3 bases and J by 4 bases, with 7 bases between the two germline ends. CDR3: CASSHSEYEQYF. The CDR3 bases are TGTGCCAGCAGCCACTCGGAGTACGAGCAGTACTTC.

The rearrangement joins TRBV19 to TRBJ2-7; 9 nucleotides align to TRBD2. The germline V gene encodes CDR1 LNHDA and CDR2 SQIVND (reference sequence). After removal of 3 bases from V and 4 bases from J, the junction contained 4 bases not matched to a gene. CDR3 length: 14 amino acids. This CDR3 is CASSITSGPYEQYF. The CDR3, as DNA: TGTGCCAGTAGTATCACTAGCGGGCCATACGAGCAGTACTTC.

J is TRBJ2-1 and V is TRBV5-5; D may be TRBD2 (5 bases). Germline values: CDR1 SGHKS, CDR2 YYEKEE (reference sequence). There are 15 residues in the CDR3. V lost 0 bases to trimming and J lost 13 bases, with 20 bases between them. This CDR3 reads CASSLGPAETRDQFF. The CDR3, as DNA: TGTGCCAGCAGCTTGGGGCCAGCGGAGACGAGGGATCAGTTCTTC.

This sequence joins TRBV6-5 and TRBJ1-5; 9 bases agree with TRBD1. The CDR3 consists of 15 residues. V shed 4 bases and J 10 bases; nucleotides not matched to a gene: 11. Germline CDR1 reads MNHEY; CDR2 reads SVGAGI. This CDR3 is CASSSKGQGVIPQHF. CDR3 in DNA: TGTGCCAGCAGTTCAAAGGGACAGGGAGTAATTCCCCAGCATTTT.

The chain has TRBV19 and TRBJ2-5; a possible D gene is TRBD2 (6 bases). Looked up from germline, CDR1 is LNHDA and CDR2 is SQIVND (reference sequence). The V gene lost 6 bases and the J gene lost 4 bases, with 18 bases spanning the gap. The CDR3 runs to 15 residues. The DNA of the CDR3 is TGTGCCAGTAGCCAACCTTGGGCGGGAAGAGAGACCCAGTACTTC. This translates into CASSQPWAGRETQYF.

The chain links TRBV15 to TRBJ1-2, with 7 positions matching TRBD1. Germline lookup yields CDR1 LNHNV and CDR2 YYDKDF (reference sequence). The ends lost 1 base at V and 3 bases at J; junction bases unmatched: 8. This CDR3 has 16 residues. CDR3 residues: CATSRATQGPYYGYTF. CDR3 coding DNA: TGTGCCACCAGCAGAGCAACACAGGGGCCCTACTATGGCTACACCTTC.

The chain employs TRBV2 and TRBJ2-7, with D possibly TRBD2 on 6 matching bases. In germline, CDR1 is SNHLY, CDR2 FYNNEI. The CDR3 totals 14 residues. Deletions cut 8 bases from V and 0 bases from J, with 14 bases between. The CDR3 reads CASPLAKSSYEQYF. In nucleotides, the CDR3 is TGTGCCAGCCCCCTAGCGAAGAGCTCCTACGAGCAGTACTTC.

The chain links TRBV18 to TRBJ1-4; D gene uncertain. The germline CDR1 and CDR2 sequences are KGHSH and LQKENI. This CDR3 region has 13 residues. Trimming cost V 5 bases and J 5 bases, with 9 bases left between them. In nucleotides, the CDR3 is TGTGCCAGCTCAGGGCAGGCAAATGAAAAACTGTTTTTT. Protein product: CASSGQANEKLFF.

The V call is TRBV25-1, the J call TRBJ1-6; unclear D gene. This CDR3 has 13 residues. Germline V gives CDR1 MGHDK, CDR2 SYGVNS. V gave up 4 bases and J gave up 7 bases, with 8 bases separating them. The CDR3: CASSAEWNSPLHF. CDR3 sequence (DNA): TGTGCCAGCAGTGCGGAGTGGAATTCACCCCTCCACTTT. Complete variable domain (other parts from reference TRBV25-1 and TRBJ1-6): EADIYQTPRYLVIGTGKKITLECSQTMGHDKMYWYQQDPGMELHLIHYSYGVNSTEKGDLSSESTVSRIRTEHFPLTLESARPSHTSQYLCASSAEWNSPLHFGNGTRLTVT.

The chain combines TRBV11-2 with TRBJ2-3; no firm D call. Germline-derived CDR1 and CDR2 are SGHAT and FQNNGV. With 5 bases removed from V and 8 bases from J, the gap between germline ends came to 20 bases. The CDR3 is made up of 15 amino acids. The CDR3 nucleotides are TGTGCCAGCAGCCCACAGACCCCCTCTCAGGCTACGCAGTATTTT. Its protein is CASSPQTPSQATQYF.

The chain recombines TRBV29-1 with TRBJ1-2; 9 nucleotides align to TRBD1. Germline V gene sequence: CDR1 SQVTM, CDR2 ANQGSEA. The CDR3 sequence is 12 residues long. The junction had 7 bases not matched to a gene; V was cut back by 7 bases and J by 7 bases. The CDR3 is CSARDRVTGYTF. The CDR3 nucleotides are TGCAGCGCCCGGGACAGGGTAACTGGCTACACCTTC.

This chain joins TRBV27 and TRBJ2-1; D remains ambiguous. Trimming removed 6 bases from V and 2 bases from J, with 14 bases in between. CDR1 and CDR2 (germline): MNHEY, SMNVEV (reference sequence). The CDR3 runs to 15 residues. CDR3 bases: TGTGCCAGCAGGCGAGAGGCCGGTACCTACAATGAGCAGTTCTTC. Translated: CASRREAGTYNEQFF.

This clone has only one observation. V gene TRBV7-9 combines with J gene TRBJ2-3; 7 bases are shared with TRBD1. The CDR3 has 16 amino acids. J lost 3 bases, V lost 1 base, and 7 bases had no gene match. In germline, CDR1 is SEHNR, CDR2 FQNEAQ (reference sequence). The CDR3 DNA reads as TGTGCCAGCAGCTTAGATGACAGGGTGGTGACAGATACGCAGTATTTT. Translated, it gives CASSLDDRVVTDTQYF.

CDR3 region: CASNPVAGSSSAFF. The CDR3 DNA sequence: TGTGCCAGCAACCCGGTGGCAGGCTCTTCTTCAGCTTTCTTT. The genes are TRBV7-9 and TRBJ1-1, with unresolved D. The CDR3 is 14 residues long. V was shortened by 7 bases and J by 10 bases, with 22 bases between the two germline ends. Germline V gives CDR1 SEHNR, CDR2 FQNEAQ (reference sequence).

This clone was seen once. The chain uses TRBV18 and TRBJ1-1, with D unclear. The length of the CDR3 is 14 residues. Germline CDR1 is KGHSH and CDR2 is LQKENI. V was shortened by 2 bases and J by 1 base, with 8 bases between the two germline ends. This CDR3 is CASSPSRSNTEAFF. CDR3 coding DNA: TGTGCCAGCTCACCATCTAGGTCGAACACTGAAGCTTTCTTT.

The CDR3 DNA is TGCGCCAGCAGCTTGGTTTCCGGGTACACCGGGGAGCTGTTTTTT. Translation: CASSLVSGYTGELFF. The genes are TRBV5-1 and TRBJ2-2; D uncertain. With 0 bases removed from V and 3 bases from J, the gap between germline ends came to 9 bases. The CDR3 has 15 amino acids. Germline CDR1 SGHRS, CDR2 YFSETQ.